This TCR beta chain was retrieved from a study of blood T cells in healthy people across ages. Germline CDR1 and CDR2: SGHTA and FQGNSA. With 5 bases removed from V and 8 bases from J, the gap between germline ends came to 18 bases. The CDR3 is 14 amino acids. Combining a sample-barcoded 5' primer with a J-beta primer mix, a second PCR ran for roughly 7 to 11 cycles. Each cDNA was tagged by a template-switch adaptor containing 12 random nucleotides. TCRdb reprocessed the 5' RACE reads with MiXCR, giving one entry per CDR3 protein. The profile covers roughly 1,000,000 distinct CDR3 sequences, with less than 25% appearing a single time and 0.65% to 0.95% taken by the ten largest. Staff drew roughly 10 milliliters of peripheral blood from each donor. These records were also assigned to another study, of T cells of mothers and their children. This second study says: Input to cDNA synthesis comprised all extracted RNA, at a ratio of about 1.5 ug per 15 ul. None of the identified T cell clones proved to be persistent microchimeric clones.

The source material was blood. This sequence originates from a girl aged 2 to 9 in good health. The rearrangement links TRBV7-2 to TRBJ1-2; D remains unclear. The CDR3 DNA reads as TGTGCCAGCAGCCAGTACACGAATGACTGGGGCTACACCTTC. Translated: CASSQYTNDWGYTF.